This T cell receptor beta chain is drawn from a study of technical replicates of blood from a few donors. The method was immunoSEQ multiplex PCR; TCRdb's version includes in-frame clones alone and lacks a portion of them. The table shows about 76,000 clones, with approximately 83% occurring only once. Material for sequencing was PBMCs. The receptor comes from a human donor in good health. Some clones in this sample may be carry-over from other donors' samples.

Here the CDR3 reads CASSPGQRTDTQYF. The CDR3 DNA is TGTGCCAGCAGCCCCGGACAACGCACAGATACGCAGTATTTT. V and J are TRBV7-9 and TRBJ2-3; tentatively, D is TRBD1 (5 bases). CDR1 and CDR2 from the germline V gene are SEHNR and FQNEAQ (reference sequence). The CDR3 is 14 residues long. Deletions cut 5 bases from V and 1 base from J, with 10 bases between. The complete variable domain, with remaining parts taken from reference TRBV7-9 and TRBJ2-3, reads DTGVSQNPRHKITKRGQNVTFRCDPISEHNRLYWYRQTLGQGPEFLTYFQNEAQLEKSRLLSDRFSAERPKGSFSTLEIQRTEQGDSAMYLCASSPGQRTDTQYFGPGTRLTVL.